Each of the 9 T cell receptor beta chains below was sequenced from the same sample in a study of blood T cell repertoires in COVID-19. Clones were sequenced by immunoSEQ multiplex PCR, and TCRdb holds only the in-frame ones, with some missing. This sample carries a few hundred thousand clones, around 90% of them seen once, and the ten largest clones take 3% to 3.5%. The sample taken for sequencing was peripheral blood. Receptors originate from a man between 60 and 70 years old with acute or convalescent COVID-19.

This chain links TRBV9 with TRBJ1-1; D remains ambiguous. The CDR3 loop spans 15 amino acids. Per the germline V gene, CDR1 is SGDLS and CDR2 is YYNGEE. Deletions cut 4 bases from V and 4 bases from J, with 17 bases between. Here the CDR3 DNA reads TGTGCCAGCAGCCCCATCATGAGGCTAGGCACTGAAGCTTTCTTT. This sequence encodes CASSPIMRLGTEAFF.

This clone was observed a handful of times. The V and J genes are TRBV20-1 and TRBJ1-2, with D unclear. The CDR3 covers 11 residues. The V end lost 7 bases, the J end lost 7 bases, and 13 bases lay between the germline ends. The germline V gene has CDR1 DFQATT and CDR2 SNEGSKA (reference sequence). CDR3 sequence: CSGDSVSGYTF. CDR3 nucleotides: TGCAGTGGTGACTCAGTGAGTGGCTACACCTTC.

The J gene is TRBJ2-7, the V gene TRBV9, with 9 bases that match TRBD1. Germline values: CDR1 SGDLS, CDR2 YYNGEE. After removal of 4 bases from V and 2 bases from J, the junction contained 19 bases not matched to a gene. This CDR3 contains 19 residues. Here the CDR3 reads CASSKTGTGLNVPPYEQYF. CDR3 bases: TGTGCCAGCAGCAAAACCGGGACAGGGCTTAATGTCCCCCCCTACGAGCAGTACTTC.

CDR3 loop: CASSLSRTVPGETQYF. CDR3 bases: TGCGCCAGCAGCTTGTCCCGGACAGTACCAGGGGAGACCCAGTACTTC. The chain has TRBV5-1 and TRBJ2-5; weak D call: TRBD1 (6 bases). Germline CDR1 SGHRS, CDR2 YFSETQ. The CDR3 extends over 16 amino acids. The germline V and J ends were trimmed by 1 base and 5 bases, with 18 bases remaining between them.

The chain joins TRBV7-9 to TRBJ2-1, with 7 bases matching TRBD2. This CDR3 contains 16 residues. J lost 4 bases, V lost 1 base, and 7 bases had no gene match. The germline CDR1 and CDR2 sequences are SEHNR and FQNEAQ (reference sequence). CDR3 protein: CASSLGLSGDYNEQFF. The CDR3 DNA follows: TGTGCCAGCAGCTTAGGTCTCAGCGGGGATTACAATGAGCAGTTCTTC.

CDR3 sequence (DNA): TGTGCCAGCAGCAAAGGACAACGGGGCTACGAGCAGTACTTC. It specifies CASSKGQRGYEQYF. J is TRBJ2-7 and V is TRBV21-1; the DNA was not compared with TRBD2, the D call given in the table. TRBV21-1 is a recognized pseudogene. CDR3 length: 14 residues.

The CDR3 is CASSLVQGGGGYTF. As DNA, the CDR3 is TGTGCCAGCAGTTTAGTACAGGGCGGTGGTGGCTACACCTTC. This chain uses TRBV28 with TRBJ1-2, with D tentatively TRBD1 (6 bases). Trimming shortened V by 2 bases and J by 7 bases, and 14 bases separated the two germline ends. Per the germline V gene, CDR1 is MDHEN and CDR2 is SYDVKM. The length of the CDR3 is 14 residues.

The chain couples TRBV15 to TRBJ2-4; D gene ambiguous. The CDR3 runs to 13 residues. From germline, CDR1 is LNHNV and CDR2 YYDKDF (reference sequence). V was clipped by 5 bases and J by 12 bases, with 17 bases between them. The CDR3 sequence is CATSPEPLLPQYF. CDR3 in DNA: TGTGCCACCAGCCCCGAGCCCCTTCTCCCTCAGTACTTC.

In this sample, this clone turned up a few times. The J gene is TRBJ2-1, the V gene TRBV5-4; 8 nucleotides agree with TRBD1. Germline V lookup: CDR1 SGHNT, CDR2 YYREEE (reference sequence). The CDR3 consists of 16 residues. Unmatched junction bases numbered 8, after V lost 0 bases and J lost 6 bases. CDR3: CASSLALGQAINEQFF. In DNA form, the CDR3 reads TGTGCCAGCAGCTTGGCCTTGGGACAGGCGATCAATGAGCAGTTCTTC.